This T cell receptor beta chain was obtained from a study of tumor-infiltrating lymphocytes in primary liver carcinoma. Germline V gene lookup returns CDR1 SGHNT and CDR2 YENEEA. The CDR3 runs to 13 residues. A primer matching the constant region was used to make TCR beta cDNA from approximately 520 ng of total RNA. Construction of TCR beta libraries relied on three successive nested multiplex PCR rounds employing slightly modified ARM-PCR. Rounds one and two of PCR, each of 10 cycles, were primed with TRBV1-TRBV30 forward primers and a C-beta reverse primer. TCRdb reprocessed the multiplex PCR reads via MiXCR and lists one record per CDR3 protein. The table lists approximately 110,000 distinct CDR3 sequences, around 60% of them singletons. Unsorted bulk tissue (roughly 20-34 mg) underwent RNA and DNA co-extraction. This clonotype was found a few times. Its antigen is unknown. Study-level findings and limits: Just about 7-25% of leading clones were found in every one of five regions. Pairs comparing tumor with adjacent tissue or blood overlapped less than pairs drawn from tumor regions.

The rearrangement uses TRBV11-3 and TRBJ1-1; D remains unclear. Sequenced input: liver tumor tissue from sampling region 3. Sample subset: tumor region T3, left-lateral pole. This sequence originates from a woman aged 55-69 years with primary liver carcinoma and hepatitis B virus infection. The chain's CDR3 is CGSSRSLATEAFF. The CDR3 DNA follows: TGTGGTAGCAGCCGTTCACTGGCCACTGAAGCTTTCTTT.